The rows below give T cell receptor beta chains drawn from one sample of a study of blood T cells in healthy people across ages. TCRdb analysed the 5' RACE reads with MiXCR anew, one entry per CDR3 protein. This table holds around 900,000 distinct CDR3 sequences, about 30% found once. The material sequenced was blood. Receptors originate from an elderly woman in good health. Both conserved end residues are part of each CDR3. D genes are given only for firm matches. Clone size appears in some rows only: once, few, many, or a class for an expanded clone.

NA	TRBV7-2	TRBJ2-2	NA	TGTGCCAGCAGCTTAGCCCGGATGAACACCGGGGAGCTGTTTTTT	CASSLARMNTGELFF
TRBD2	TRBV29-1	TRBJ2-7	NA	TGCAGCGTCGCACCCGGGACTAGCGGTGACTACGAGCAGTACTTC	CSVAPGTSGDYEQYF
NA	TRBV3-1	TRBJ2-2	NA	TGTGCCAGCGCCATGGGTTGCGGGGAGCTGTTTTTT	CASAMGCGELFF
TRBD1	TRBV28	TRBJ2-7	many	TGTGCCAGCACTATAGGGCAGGGGGCTTACGAGCAGTACTTC	CASTIGQGAYEQYF
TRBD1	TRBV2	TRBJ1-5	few	TGTGCCAGCAGAACGACGACAGGGGAGAATCAGCCCCAGCATTTT	CASRTTTGENQPQHF
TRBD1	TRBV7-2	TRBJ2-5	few	TGTGCCAGCAGCTCCAAGCTACATACAGGGGAGCAGTACTTC	CASSSKLHTGEQYF
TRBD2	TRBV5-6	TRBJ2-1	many	TGTGCCAGCAGTTATAGCGGGGGGAGGAATGAGCAGTTCTTC	CASSYSGGRNEQFF
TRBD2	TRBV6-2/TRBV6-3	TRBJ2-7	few	TGTGCCAGCAGTTACCCCACAAGTCGGGCGCGGGGGGGCCCAAGCTCCTACAATGAGCAGTACTTC	CASSYPTSRARGGPSSYNEQYF
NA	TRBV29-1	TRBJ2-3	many	TGCAGCGTTGAGGGGGCCGCAGATACGCAGTATTTT	CSVEGAADTQYF
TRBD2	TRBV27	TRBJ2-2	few	TGTGCCAGCAACTCCCGGGGGGGGACGAACACCGGGGAGCTGTTTTTT	CASNSRGGTNTGELFF
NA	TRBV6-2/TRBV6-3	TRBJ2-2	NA	TGTGCCAGCAGTTCTGGGCAGGGCCCAGATCTCAACACCGGGGAGCTGTTTTTT	CASSSGQGPDLNTGELFF
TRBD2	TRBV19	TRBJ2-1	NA	TGTGCCAGTAGTATAGATAGACTAGCGGGGGGTGGGAATGAGCAGTTCTTC	CASSIDRLAGGGNEQFF
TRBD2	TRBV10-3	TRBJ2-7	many	TGTGCCATTCGGGAGGAGGGGTCCTACGAGCAGTACTTC	CAIREEGSYEQYF
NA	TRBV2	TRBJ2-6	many	TGTGCCAGCAGCGGTATCTCAGGTGGTTTTGGGGCCAACGTCCTGACTTTC	CASSGISGGFGANVLTF
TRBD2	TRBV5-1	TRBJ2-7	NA	TGCGCCAGCAGCCTCCTGGGAGCGGGAGGATCCTACGAGCAGTACTTC	CASSLLGAGGSYEQYF
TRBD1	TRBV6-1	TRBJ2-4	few	TGTGCCAGCAGTGTTCTGGGACAGGGGGCCAAAAACATTCAGTACTTC	CASSVLGQGAKNIQYF
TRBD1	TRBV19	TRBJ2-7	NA	TGTGCCAGGAGACAACAGGGGCACGAGCAGTACTTC	CARRQQGHEQYF
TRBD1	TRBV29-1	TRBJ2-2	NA	TGCAGCGTAGAGAGGACAGGGGGAACCGGGGAGCTGTTTTTT	CSVERTGGTGELFF
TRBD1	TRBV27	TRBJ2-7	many	TGTGCCAGCAGTTTAGAGACAGGGGGCTTTTACGAGCAGTACTTC	CASSLETGGFYEQYF
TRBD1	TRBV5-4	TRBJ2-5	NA	TGTGCCAGCAGCAGAGGGACAGGGGGTCGGGAGACCCAGTACTTC	CASSRGTGGRETQYF
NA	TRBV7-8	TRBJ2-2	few	TGTGCCAGCAGCTCCGGGCCGGGGTCCACCGGGGAGCTGTTTTTT	CASSSGPGSTGELFF
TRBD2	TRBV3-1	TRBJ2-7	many	TGTGCCAGCAGCCAAGGTCGGGGAGCGGGGGGCATCAACTACGAGCAGTACTTC	CASSQGRGAGGINYEQYF
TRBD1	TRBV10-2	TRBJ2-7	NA	TGCGCCAGCAGGCCGGGACAGCAACCCTACGAGCAGTACTTC	CASRPGQQPYEQYF
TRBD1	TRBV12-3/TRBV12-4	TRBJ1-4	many	TGTGCCAGCAGTTTTTGGTTCCCAGGGGGCGATGAAAAACTGTTTTTT	CASSFWFPGGDEKLFF
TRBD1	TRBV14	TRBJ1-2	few	TGTGCCAGCAGCCAAGGGGGGGGACAGAAAAACTATGGCTACACCTTC	CASSQGGGQKNYGYTF
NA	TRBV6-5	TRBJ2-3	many	TGTGCCAGCAGTTACTCGTGGTTCGGGGGCACAGATACGCAGTATTTT	CASSYSWFGGTDTQYF
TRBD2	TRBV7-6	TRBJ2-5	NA	TGTGCCAGCACGTCTCACGGGACTAGCAAAGACAATGAGCAGTACTTC	CASTSHGTSKDNEQYF
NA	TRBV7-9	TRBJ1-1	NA	TGTGCCAGCAGCAGGACTGACACTGAAGCTTTCTTT	CASSRTDTEAFF
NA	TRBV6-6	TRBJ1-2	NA	TGTGCCAGCATCCAAAGCGGGGTTGGCTACACCTTC	CASIQSGVGYTF
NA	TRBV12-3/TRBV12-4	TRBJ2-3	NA	TGTGCCAGCAGCCTCAGGGCGAGGGCAAATACGCAGTATTTT	CASSLRARANTQYF
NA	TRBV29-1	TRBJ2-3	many	TGCAGCGTTGAAGAACTACAGGGAGGTACGCAGTATTTT	CSVEELQGGTQYF
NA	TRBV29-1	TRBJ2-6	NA	TGCAGCGTTGACTACCCTGGGGCCAACGTCCGGACTTTC	CSVDYPGANVRTF
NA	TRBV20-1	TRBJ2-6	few	TGCAGTACTATCCCAGGGGACGGCTCTGGGGCCAACGTCCTGACTTTC	CSTIPGDGSGANVLTF
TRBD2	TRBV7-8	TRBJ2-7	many	TGTGCCAGCAGCTTACGGGACTGGCGGGGGGCGTACGAGCAGTACTTC	CASSLRDWRGAYEQYF
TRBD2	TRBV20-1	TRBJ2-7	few	TGCAGTGCCAGGCCTAGCGGGGCCTACGAGCAGTACTTC	CSARPSGAYEQYF
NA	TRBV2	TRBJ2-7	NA	TGTGCCAGCAGTTATAAGGGGACGGCGGGCTACGAGCAGTACTTC	CASSYKGTAGYEQYF
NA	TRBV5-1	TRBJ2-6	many	TGCGCCAGCAGCTTGGGAGTAAGTCCCGCTTACTCTGGGGCCAACGTCCTGACTTTC	CASSLGVSPAYSGANVLTF
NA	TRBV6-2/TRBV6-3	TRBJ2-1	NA	TGTGCCAGCAGTTACGGAGGGGAGACCCAGTTCTTC	CASSYGGETQFF
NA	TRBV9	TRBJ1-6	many	TGTGCCAGCAGCGTTTCTCAGGGCGGTAATTCACCCCTCCACTTT	CASSVSQGGNSPLHF
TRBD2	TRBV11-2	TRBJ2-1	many	TGTGCCAGCAGCCGCCGCGACAGGGGAGTTTGGAGGACTAGCGGGGGGGAAAAGCAGTTCTTC	CASSRRDRGVWRTSGGEKQFF
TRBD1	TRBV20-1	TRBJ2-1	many	TGCAGTGCTACGCCGGGACAGGGGAGGGGACGCGAGCAGTTCTTC	CSATPGQGRGREQFF
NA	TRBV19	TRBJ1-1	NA	TGTGCCAGTAGTATAATAGGAGGGTCTAACACTGAAGCTTTCTTT	CASSIIGGSNTEAFF
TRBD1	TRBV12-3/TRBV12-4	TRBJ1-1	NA	TGTGCCAGCAGTCCCGGGACAGGGGGCGAAGCTTTCTTT	CASSPGTGGEAFF
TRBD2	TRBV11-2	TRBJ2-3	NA	TGTGCCAGCAGCTTAGAGTGGGTCGTACTAGCGGGGGAGGGACCCACAGATACGCAGTATTTT	CASSLEWVVLAGEGPTDTQYF